Below, 3 T cell receptor beta chains from the same sample are listed, as sequenced in a study of cytomegalovirus exposure and HLA in healthy donors. The primer mix had 60 Vbeta and 13 Jbeta primers. The table came from immunoSEQ multiplex PCR; TCRdb's copy has only in-frame clones and leaves some out. Of about 140,000 clones listed, roughly 75% were seen once; the top ten hold roughly 2%. The sequencing sample was made of PBMCs. These receptors were obtained from a man aged 25 to 40 in good health and CMV-seronegative.

The V gene is TRBV6-5, the J gene TRBJ1-3; TRBD1 matches at 7 bases. Per germline, CDR1 MNHEY and CDR2 SVGAGI. The CDR3 sequence is 15 residues long. Unmatched junction bases numbered 7, after V lost 6 bases and J lost 2 bases. CDR3 sequence (DNA): TGTGCCAGCAGCATCGACAGGGACCCTGGAAACACCATATATTTT. This codes for CASSIDRDPGNTIYF.

CDR3: CASGLVGSTGGNYGYTF. The CDR3 nucleotides read TGTGCTAGTGGTTTGGTAGGGAGCACAGGGGGGAACTATGGCTACACCTTC. The chain employs TRBV12-5 and TRBJ1-2, with TRBD1 identical over 8 bases. J lost 2 bases, V lost 0 bases, and 8 bases had no gene match. There are 17 residues in the CDR3. From germline, CDR1 is LGHNT and CDR2 FRNRAP.

This clone was seen only once. The chain carries TRBV6-6 and TRBJ2-2; 12 positions match TRBD2. The CDR3 runs to 16 residues. Per germline, CDR1 MNHNY and CDR2 SVGAGI (reference sequence). V lost 6 bases and J lost 6; bases outside the gene matches: 8. CDR3 sequence reads: CASSSSGRAFPGELFF. The CDR3, as DNA: TGTGCCAGCAGCTCTAGCGGGAGGGCCTTTCCCGGGGAGCTGTTTTTT.